This T cell receptor (beta chain) was identified during a study of OX40 agonist ivuxolimab in advanced cancers. Study details: Administration of intravenous ivuxolimab to patients occurred every 2 weeks at 0.01 to 10 mg/kg. One patient with hepatocellular carcinoma and two with cutaneous melanoma, three in all, had partial responses.

Libraries were prepared by immunoSEQ multiplex PCR; TCRdb keeps only in-frame clonotypes and omits some of them. The sample lists 60,000 to 70,000 clones, roughly 88% occurring once. This CDR3 spans 14 amino acids. The V gene lost 4 bases and the J gene lost 3 bases, with 12 bases spanning the gap. Germline CDR1 GTSNPN, CDR2 SVGIG (reference sequence). Study conclusions and caveats: Doses of 0.1 to 3.0 mg/kg were accompanied by clonal expansion of CD4+ and CD8+ blood T cells by week 6.

This clone was detected only a few times. The antigen is unknown. Sequences were derived from CD4+ or CD8+ T cells sorted from blood, sampled in a trial of the OX40 agonist ivuxolimab. The J gene is TRBJ2-2, the V gene TRBV30; possibly TRBD1 for D (6 bases). The receptor was derived from an adult with an advanced solid tumor such as melanoma, head and neck, liver or kidney cancer. CDR3 coding DNA: TGTGCCTGGACTCCCCCAGGGGACACCGGGGAGCTGTTTTTT. Its protein product is CAWTPPGDTGELFF. The full variable domain, its missing parts supplied by reference TRBV30 and TRBJ2-2, is SQTIHQWPATLVQPVGSPLSLECTVEGTSNPNLYWYRQAAGRGLQLLFYSVGIGQISSEVPQNLSASRPQDRQFILSSKKLLLSDSGFYLCAWTPPGDTGELFFGEGSRLTVL.